Shown below are 24 T cell receptor beta chains from a single sample sequenced in a study of T cells expressing NK-cell markers. No DNA is given; TCRdb re-called the 5' RACE reads and lists each CDR3 protein once. The repertoire table contains about 260,000 distinct CDR3 sequences. The sample taken for sequencing was blood T cells: a sorted CD56 or NKG2C T cell subset, CD4+ or CD8+ T cells, or bulk PBMC T cells (not recorded which). The receptor source for this set is a man between 18 and 35 years old in good health.

V is TRBV7-2 and J is TRBJ2-2. In germline, CDR1 is SGHTA, CDR2 FQGNSA. The CDR3 loop spans 15 amino acids. CDR3 sequence: CASSLVILNTGELFF.

The chain carries TRBV10-3 and TRBJ2-1; TCRdb designates TRBD2, a call that cannot be tested without DNA. The CDR3 extends over 13 amino acids. Germline CDR1 reads ENHRY; CDR2 reads SYGVKD. The CDR3 here is CAISESIAGVQFF.

The rearrangement uses TRBV5-1 and TRBJ2-1; there is no DNA to check the TCRdb D call of TRBD2. There are 16 residues in the CDR3. Germline V gene data show CDR1 as SGHRS and CDR2 as YFSETQ. The CDR3 spells CASSLDPGGVTNEQFF.

The V gene is TRBV18, the J gene TRBJ2-7. This CDR3 has 14 amino acids. The germline gives CDR1 KGHSH, CDR2 LQKENI. This CDR3 reads CASSPPQGYYEQYF.

V is TRBV20-1 and J is TRBJ2-6; TCRdb proposes TRBD2, but this gene call is untestable without DNA. CDR1 is DFQATT and CDR2 is SNEGSKA in the germline V gene (reference sequence). The CDR3 is 20 amino acids. CDR3: CSARATKGLAGHSGANVLTF.

The chain couples TRBV12-3 or TRBV12-4 to TRBJ2-1; TCRdb's D call of TRBD1 is untestable without DNA. This CDR3 is 14 amino acids long. CDR3: CASGAWDRYNEQFF.

This chain links TRBV30 with TRBJ2-3; TCRdb outputs TRBD1, but without DNA this stays unchecked. The CDR3 is made up of 15 amino acids. Germline V gene data show CDR1 as GTSNPN and CDR2 as SVGIG (reference sequence). CDR3 region: CAWSATRGQGLTQYF.

This CDR3 reads CASSIGLLRLAGARTMDEQFF. The gene calls are TRBV5-1 and TRBJ2-1; the TCRdb call, TRBD2, lacks DNA for checking. Germline assignment: CDR1 SGHRS and CDR2 YFSETQ. CDR3 length: 21 residues.

The chain recombines TRBV30 with TRBJ2-1; absent DNA, TCRdb's TRBD1 call cannot be checked. The CDR3 is 15 residues long. Germline V gene sequence: CDR1 GTSNPN, CDR2 SVGIG (reference sequence). CDR3 sequence reads: CAWSVRGGTYNEQFF.

The CDR3 loop reads CASSFREGRIEETQYF. This sequence joins TRBV5-5 and TRBJ2-5; TCRdb outputs TRBD2, but without DNA this stays unchecked. This CDR3 is built from 16 residues. Germline V gene sequence: CDR1 SGHKS, CDR2 YYEKEE (reference sequence).

The chain combines TRBV5-1 with TRBJ2-5. The CDR3 length is 12 residues. Germline CDR1 is SGHRS and CDR2 is YFSETQ. CDR3 amino acids: CASSSNQETQYF.

V and J are TRBV7-9 and TRBJ1-1. This CDR3 region has 11 residues. From germline, CDR1 is SEHNR and CDR2 FQNEAQ (reference sequence). CDR3 sequence reads: CASSLALEAFF. The full variable domain, rest sourced from reference TRBV7-9 and TRBJ1-1, is DTGVSQNPRHKITKRGQNVTFRCDPISEHNRLYWYRQTLGQGPEFLTYFQNEAQLEKSRLLSDRFSAERPKGSFSTLEIQRTEQGDSAMYLCASSLALEAFFGQGTRLTVV.

This chain connects TRBV4-3 to TRBJ2-3. Germline V lookup: CDR1 LGHNA, CDR2 YSLEER. This CDR3 has 13 residues. Here the CDR3 reads CASSQSFADTQYF.

The rearrangement joins TRBV2 to TRBJ2-1; lacking DNA, the TRBD1 call made by TCRdb goes unchecked. Germline CDR1 reads SNHLY; CDR2 reads FYNNEI. The CDR3 extends over 14 amino acids. CDR3 loop: CASSEDRPFLWQFF.

The rearrangement joins TRBV20-1 to TRBJ2-6; TCRdb picks TRBD1, but there is no DNA to check that call. The V gene's germline CDR1 is DFQATT and CDR2 SNEGSKA (reference sequence). CDR3 length: 20 amino acids. CDR3 loop: CSARPPLGQGSPSGANVLTF.

This chain connects TRBV20-1 to TRBJ2-6. There are 15 residues in the CDR3. Per the germline V gene, CDR1 is DFQATT and CDR2 is SNEGSKA (reference sequence). This CDR3 is CSAGRDGSGANVLTF.

The V gene is TRBV2, the J gene TRBJ2-1. The CDR3 extends over 11 amino acids. CDR1 is SNHLY, CDR2 FYNNEI, per germline. The CDR3 region is CASGTSGEQFF.

The chain recombines TRBV2 with TRBJ2-1; TCRdb's assignment of TRBD1 cannot be checked, as there is no DNA. The CDR3 spans 13 residues. Germline CDR1 SNHLY, CDR2 FYNNEI. The chain's CDR3 is CATSMKSGGEQFF.

The CDR3 reads CASSLSSGPPYEQYF. The rearrangement uses TRBV12-3 or TRBV12-4 and TRBJ2-7; TCRdb proposes TRBD1, but this gene call is untestable without DNA. The CDR3 spans 15 residues.

The rearrangement joins TRBV3-1 to TRBJ2-5; TCRdb names TRBD2, which stays unverified in the absence of DNA. Germline V gene sequence: CDR1 LGHDT, CDR2 YNNKEL (reference sequence). The CDR3 contains 14 residues. The CDR3 spells CASSQAGGRETQYF.

The V and J genes are TRBV24-1 and TRBJ2-3; absent DNA, TCRdb's TRBD2 call cannot be checked. The length of the CDR3 is 13 residues. Germline CDR1 KGHDR, CDR2 SFDVKD. The CDR3 reads CATSDLPTDTQYF.

The chain joins TRBV27 to TRBJ2-1. The CDR3 is made up of 15 amino acids. Looked up from germline, CDR1 is MNHEY and CDR2 is SMNVEV (reference sequence). Here the CDR3 reads CASSLELGRANEQFF.

The rearrangement links TRBV4-3 to TRBJ2-3; no DNA is available, so the TRBD2 call from TCRdb remains unchecked. From germline, CDR1 is LGHNA and CDR2 YSLEER. CDR3 length equals 16 residues. The CDR3 spells CASSQGSGLGTDTQYF.

The rearrangement joins TRBV20-1 to TRBJ2-2; TCRdb's D call of TRBD1 is untestable without DNA. Germline V gives CDR1 DFQATT, CDR2 SNEGSKA (reference sequence). The CDR3 consists of 15 residues. The chain's CDR3 is CSALPGPLTSGELFF.